The next 18 T cell receptor beta chains were all read from a single sample in a study of cytomegalovirus exposure and HLA in healthy donors. Researchers ran the PCR with 60 Vbeta and 13 Jbeta primers. Sequencing was performed with immunoSEQ multiplex PCR; in TCRdb, only in-frame clones are kept and a portion is missing. The table includes approximately 82,000 clones, approximately 56% detected once. The sample comprised PBMCs. These receptors were collected from a woman between 25 and 40 years old in good health and CMV-seropositive.

This clone was detected only a few times. The chain combines TRBV6-6 with TRBJ1-1, with TRBD1 identical over 7 bases. Germline assignment: CDR1 MNHNY and CDR2 SVGAGI (reference sequence). This CDR3 region has 13 residues. The trim removed 10 bases at V and 1 base at J, leaving 6 bases unmatched. The CDR3 nucleotides read TGTGCCACGGGACAGCAAACGAACACTGAAGCTTTCTTT. As protein: CATGQQTNTEAFF.

A single count supports this clone. This chain links TRBV6-6 with TRBJ2-3; 9 bases match TRBD1. The junction had 12 bases not matched to a gene; V was cut back by 5 bases and J by 9 bases. The germline V gene encodes CDR1 MNHNY and CDR2 SVGAGI (reference sequence). The CDR3 spans 15 residues. CDR3 bases: TGTGCCAGCAGTCCCTTGGGACAGGGTGGGGAGACGCAGTATTTT. It codes for CASSPLGQGGETQYF.

This clone was counted a few times. Here the CDR3 reads CASSSRGVGYGYTF. The CDR3 DNA reads TGTGCCAGCTCATCCCGAGGTGTCGGGTATGGCTACACCTTC. The rearrangement joins TRBV18 to TRBJ1-2; D unresolved. Germline CDR1 reads KGHSH; CDR2 reads LQKENI. The CDR3 has 14 residues. Trimming cost V 5 bases and J 5 bases, with 15 bases left between them.

The V gene is TRBV30, the J gene TRBJ2-5; 8 bases match TRBD2. The V gene's germline CDR1 is GTSNPN and CDR2 SVGIG (reference sequence). V dropped 8 bases and J dropped 2; count of bases not matched to a gene: 10. This CDR3 has 14 residues. DNA for the CDR3: TGTGCCGGGGGGGCGGGGGGCCTTCAAGAGACCCAGTACTTC. Residues: CAGGAGGLQETQYF.

This clone turned up a few times. This chain links TRBV10-2 with TRBJ1-2; D possibly corresponds to TRBD1 (5 bases). CDR3 length: 17 residues. Trimming removed 2 bases from V and 3 bases from J, with 19 bases in between. CDR1 WSHSY and CDR2 SAAADI come from the germline V gene. The CDR3 protein is CASSEVNRIATHYGYTF. The CDR3 nucleotides read TGCGCCAGCAGTGAGGTTAACAGGATCGCTACCCACTATGGCTACACCTTC.

The chain uses TRBV29-1 and TRBJ1-1; TRBD1 aligns across 7 bases. V lost 4 bases, J lost 10 bases, and 18 bases stayed unmatched. This CDR3 region has 15 residues. From germline, CDR1 is SQVTM and CDR2 ANQGSEA. The CDR3 protein is CSVAGTEIHIGVAFF. CDR3 bases: TGCAGCGTTGCCGGGACAGAGATCCATATAGGTGTAGCTTTCTTT.

The chain couples TRBV11-2 to TRBJ2-1; D is unresolved. V gave up 0 bases and J gave up 2 bases, with 5 bases separating them. CDR1 and CDR2 from the germline V gene are SGHAT and FQNNGV. The CDR3 is 14 amino acids. CDR3 sequence (DNA): TGTGCCAGCAGCTTAGAGGCAGCCTACAATGAGCAGTTCTTC. It translates to CASSLEAAYNEQFF.

This clone was counted only a few times. The chain joins TRBV15 to TRBJ2-1; 9 bases map to TRBD2. V dropped 2 bases and J dropped 8; count of bases not matched to a gene: 4. The CDR3 runs 14 residues. In germline, CDR1 is LNHNV, CDR2 YYDKDF (reference sequence). In DNA form, the CDR3 reads TGTGCCACCAGCAGACCGGGACTAGCAGATGAGCAGTTCTTC. It codes for CATSRPGLADEQFF.

This chain joins TRBV10-3 and TRBJ1-2; unclear D gene. CDR1 ENHRY and CDR2 SYGVKD come from the germline V gene. The germline V and J ends were trimmed by 3 bases and 5 bases, with 7 bases remaining between them. The length of the CDR3 is 12 residues. In nucleotides, the CDR3 is TGTGCCATCAGTGATGGTAGTTATGGCTACACCTTC. It is translated as CAISDGSYGYTF.

This rearrangement joins TRBV13 to TRBJ2-5, with a possible D match to TRBD2 (6 bases). Germline assignment: CDR1 PRHDT and CDR2 FYEKMQ (reference sequence). The ends were cut back, 6 bases at V and 5 bases at J, with 13 bases in the middle. The length of the CDR3 is 13 residues. Here the CDR3 DNA reads TGTGCCAGCAGGCGGGATCCGACTGAGACCCAGTACTTC. It codes for CASRRDPTETQYF.

The chain combines TRBV7-2 with TRBJ2-7, with a possible D match to TRBD1 (6 bases). Germline V gene sequence: CDR1 SGHTA, CDR2 FQGNSA. Between the trimmed V and J ends, which lost 2 bases and 0 bases, there was a span of 11 bases. The CDR3 is made up of 15 amino acids. CDR3 sequence: CASSLTAGASYEQYF. The CDR3 nucleotides are TGTGCCAGCAGCTTAACGGCAGGGGCCTCCTACGAGCAGTACTTC.

This clone came up a few times. The V gene is TRBV7-2, the J gene TRBJ1-3; weak D call: TRBD1 (6 bases). The CDR3 consists of 15 residues. CDR1 and CDR2 (germline): SGHTA, FQGNSA. V gave up 5 bases and J gave up 2 bases, with 13 bases separating them. In DNA, the CDR3 is TGTGCCAGCAGCCCTACAGGGAGTGCTGGAAACACCATATATTTT. Translation: CASSPTGSAGNTIYF.

This clone was recorded a few times. J is TRBJ1-1 and V is TRBV7-3; no reliable D call. This CDR3 region has 13 residues. With 1 base removed from V and 4 bases from J, the gap between germline ends came to 7 bases. Germline V gives CDR1 SGHTA, CDR2 FQGTGA. The chain's CDR3 is CASSLMSGTEAFF. CDR3 DNA sequence: TGTGCCAGCAGCTTAATGTCGGGCACTGAAGCTTTCTTT. The variable domain in full, completed from reference TRBV7-3 and TRBJ1-1, reads GAGVSQTPSNKVTEKGKYVELRCDPISGHTALYWYRQSLGQGPEFLIYFQGTGAADDSGLPNDRFFAVRPEGSVSTLKIQRTERGDSAVYLCASSLMSGTEAFFGQGTRLTVV.

The rearrangement uses TRBV6-1 and TRBJ2-1; TRBD2 matches 7 bases. Germline V gene sequence: CDR1 MNHNS, CDR2 SASEGT. J was trimmed by 5 bases and V by 6 bases; bases with no gene match: 7. The length of the CDR3 is 14 residues. CDR3 bases: TGTGCCAGCAGCTCCACCGGGACTAACAATGAGCAGTTCTTC. It encodes CASSSTGTNNEQFF.

This chain connects TRBV6-6 to TRBJ2-3; weak D call: TRBD2 (6 bases). Germline loops: CDR1 MNHNY, CDR2 SVGAGI (reference sequence). This CDR3 has 16 residues. Trimming shortened V by 2 bases and J by 2 bases, and 14 bases separated the two germline ends. This chain's CDR3 is CASSYPRTKNTDTQYF. Written as DNA, the CDR3 is TGTGCCAGCAGTTACCCCCGGACTAAAAACACAGATACGCAGTATTTT.

The chain links TRBV7-6 to TRBJ2-3, with TRBD2 matching 11 bases. With 2 bases clipped from V and 3 bases from J, the junction kept 7 bases outside the gene matches. Germline V gene data show CDR1 as SGHVS and CDR2 as FNYEAQ. The CDR3 length is 17 residues. The CDR3 protein is CASSLSTSSGGTDTQYF. DNA for the CDR3: TGTGCCAGCAGCTTATCCACCTCTAGCGGGGGGACAGATACGCAGTATTTT.

This clone showed up just once. The V and J genes are TRBV10-3 and TRBJ2-7, with 8 bases aligning to TRBD1. Losses at the gene ends were 6 bases for V and 0 bases for J; bases not matched to a gene: 7. This CDR3 is 15 amino acids long. CDR1 and CDR2 (germline): ENHRY, SYGVKD. The CDR3 here is CAISLGQGSSYEQYF. DNA for the CDR3: TGTGCCATCAGCTTAGGACAGGGAAGCTCCTACGAGCAGTACTTC.

This clone was seen just once. V and J are TRBV28 and TRBJ2-3; D is ambiguous. From germline, CDR1 is MDHEN and CDR2 SYDVKM. CDR3 length: 13 amino acids. V was pared by 3 bases and J by 4 bases, with 8 bases between. The CDR3 DNA reads TGTGCCAGCAGTTTGGGCAGCCCAGATACGCAGTATTTT. Residues: CASSLGSPDTQYF.